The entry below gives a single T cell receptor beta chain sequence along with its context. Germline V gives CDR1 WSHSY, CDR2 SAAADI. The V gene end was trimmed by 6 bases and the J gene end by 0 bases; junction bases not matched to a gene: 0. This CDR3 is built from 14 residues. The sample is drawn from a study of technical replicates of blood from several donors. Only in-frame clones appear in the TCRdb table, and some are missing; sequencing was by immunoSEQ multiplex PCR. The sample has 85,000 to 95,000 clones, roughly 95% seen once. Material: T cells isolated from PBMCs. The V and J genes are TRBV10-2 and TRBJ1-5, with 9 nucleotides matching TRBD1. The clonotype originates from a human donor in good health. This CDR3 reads CASRDRGSNQPQHF. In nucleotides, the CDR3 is TGCGCCAGCAGGGACAGGGGTAGCAATCAGCCCCAGCATTTT.